Sequencing of this TCR beta chain was carried out in a study of blood T cell repertoires in COVID-19. About the research overall: PBMCs, B-cell-depleted T cells, or T cells provided the cDNA or gDNA that made up the material.

Participants' own reports of clinical history determined their cohort assignment. Recovered status in Cohort 3 required two negative PCRs, clearance, or symptom resolution. Germline V gene data show CDR1 as SNHLY and CDR2 as FYNNEI. CDR3 length equals 14 residues. V was cut by 6 bases and J by 2 bases, with 13 bases left in between. Original analysis: Estimated nucleated cell counts came from reference gene primer amplification. Using immunoSEQ multiplex PCR, the repertoire was profiled, and TCRdb retains in-frame clones only, with some absent. That table gives V, J and clone size, and the DNA gave D and trimming. The table has approximately 440,000 clones, around 90% seen once; the top ten hold 0.6% to 0.7%.

This chain connects TRBV2 to TRBJ1-2; D might be TRBD1 (6 bases). This TCR derives from a man between 18 and 35 years old who had recovered from COVID-19. The sequenced sample consisted of PBMCs or T cells enriched from blood (not recorded which). CDR3 region: CASSPADRNYGYTF. In DNA form, the CDR3 reads TGTGCCAGCAGCCCCGCTGACAGGAACTATGGCTACACCTTC. Drawing the rest from reference TRBV2 and TRBJ1-2, the complete variable domain is EPEVTQTPSHQVTQMGQEVILRCVPISNHLYFYWYRQILGQKVEFLVSFYNNEISEKSEIFDDQFSVERPDGSNFTLKIRSTKLEDSAMYFCASSPADRNYGYTFGSGTRLTVV.